A single sample gave rise to the 29 T cell receptor beta chains below, sequenced in a study of cytomegalovirus exposure and HLA in healthy donors. Primers: 60 Vbeta forward and 13 Jbeta reverse. Profiled with immunoSEQ multiplex PCR; TCRdb holds only in-frame clones, not every one. Of about 68,000 clones listed, roughly four fifths are singletons. The sequenced material came from PBMCs. Receptors originate from a human donor in good health.

J is TRBJ1-1 and V is TRBV14; D gene ambiguous. CDR1 is SGHDN and CDR2 is FVKESK in the germline V gene. Deletions cut 4 bases from V and 3 bases from J, with 9 bases between. The length of the CDR3 is 13 residues. Written as DNA, the CDR3 is TGTGCCAGCAGCCGCTTACAGTACACTGAAGCTTTCTTT. The encoded protein is CASSRLQYTEAFF.

V gene TRBV14 combines with J gene TRBJ2-2; no firm D call. V lost 6 bases, J lost 4 bases, and 18 bases lay in between. Germline V gene data show CDR1 as SGHDN and CDR2 as FVKESK. The length of the CDR3 is 16 residues. Here the CDR3 reads CASRPGGPTFTGELFF. The CDR3 nucleotides read TGTGCCAGCAGGCCAGGTGGCCCCACTTTCACCGGGGAGCTGTTTTTT.

This clone was detected only a few times. V usage is TRBV7-6 and J usage is TRBJ2-6; 9 positions match TRBD1. Trimming cost V 5 bases and J 3 bases; bases outside gene matches: 14. The CDR3 runs to 19 residues. Germline CDR1 reads SGHVS; CDR2 reads FNYEAQ. Written as DNA, the CDR3 is TGTGCCAGCAGCGCCCGGACCGGGACAGGGTATTTTGGGGCCAACGTCCTGACTTTC. Its translation: CASSARTGTGYFGANVLTF.

The CDR3 loop reads CASSASGASDTQYF. CDR3 sequence (DNA): TGTGCCAGCAGTGCCAGCGGGGCGTCAGATACGCAGTATTTT. The J gene is TRBJ2-3, the V gene TRBV6-1; 7 nucleotides agree with TRBD2. V shed 4 bases and J 4 bases; nucleotides not matched to a gene: 5. Germline CDR1 is MNHNS and CDR2 is SASEGT. This CDR3 contains 14 residues.

The V gene is TRBV4-3, the J gene TRBJ2-5; TRBD1 matches 10 bases. The end of the DNA fits TRBJ2-7 better, so the J call may be wrong. This CDR3 contains 15 residues. Germline V gives CDR1 LGHNA, CDR2 YSLEER. The CDR3 sequence is CASSQDGTGAYEQYF. Written as DNA, the CDR3 is TGCGCCAGCAGCCAAGATGGGACAGGGGCCTACGAGCAGTACTTC.

The V and J genes are TRBV4-1 and TRBJ1-1; D is ambiguous. This CDR3 region has 14 residues. Trimming stripped 0 bases from V and 11 bases from J, with 16 bases between. CDR1 and CDR2 (germline): MGHRA, YSYEKL. The CDR3 nucleotides are TGCGCCAGCAGCCAAGATGGAGGAGGGCTCAAGGCTTTCTTT. Amino acid sequence: CASSQDGGGLKAFF.

The chain uses TRBV5-4 and TRBJ1-3; D remains ambiguous. Germline V gene lookup returns CDR1 SGHNT and CDR2 YYREEE (reference sequence). Between the trimmed V and J ends, which lost 0 bases and 0 bases, there was a span of 7 bases. CDR3 length: 15 amino acids. The CDR3 here is CASSLDVASGNTIYF. CDR3 nucleotides: TGTGCCAGCAGCTTGGACGTGGCCTCTGGAAACACCATATATTTT. Variable domain in full (rest from reference TRBV5-4 and TRBJ1-3): ETGVTQSPTHLIKTRGQQVTLRCSSQSGHNTVSWYQQALGQGPQFIFQYYREEENGRGNFPPRFSGLQFPNYSSELNVNALELDDSALYLCASSLDVASGNTIYFGEGSWLTVV.

The chain couples TRBV6-5 to TRBJ2-7; D unclear. Trimming removed 0 bases at V and 2 bases at J, with 11 bases between. The CDR3 consists of 15 residues. Germline CDR1 is MNHEY and CDR2 is SVGAGI. For the CDR3, the DNA is TGTGCCAGCAGTTACTCGGTACCCCTAACCTACGAGCAGTACTTC. Translating gives CASSYSVPLTYEQYF.

This clone was found once. The J gene is TRBJ2-3, the V gene TRBV27; 8 bases agree with TRBD2. Looked up from germline, CDR1 is MNHEY and CDR2 is SMNVEV (reference sequence). J was trimmed by 5 bases and V by 6 bases; bases with no gene match: 19. The CDR3 spans 18 residues. The CDR3 DNA follows: TGTGCCAGCAGGGGGGGTGTTGGTCGGGGGGGGCCTATAGATACGCAGTATTTT. Translation: CASRGGVGRGGPIDTQYF.

This clone came up once. The J gene is TRBJ2-1, the V gene TRBV5-4; 11 bases fit TRBD2. This CDR3 has 16 amino acids. From germline, CDR1 is SGHNT and CDR2 YYREEE (reference sequence). V was pared by 3 bases and J by 6 bases, with 8 bases of the junction left unmatched. CDR3 coding DNA: TGTGCCAGCAGCTCCGATAGCGGGGGGGCCTTCAATGAGCAGTTCTTC. This gives the protein CASSSDSGGAFNEQFF. Based on the CDR3 plus reference TRBV5-4 and TRBJ2-1, the full variable domain is ETGVTQSPTHLIKTRGQQVTLRCSSQSGHNTVSWYQQALGQGPQFIFQYYREEENGRGNFPPRFSGLQFPNYSSELNVNALELDDSALYLCASSSDSGGAFNEQFFGPGTRLTVL.

The chain uses TRBV20-1 and TRBJ2-1; D ambiguous. The V gene lost 3 bases and the J gene lost 10 bases, with 10 bases spanning the gap. Germline V gene data show CDR1 as DFQATT and CDR2 as SNEGSKA (reference sequence). This CDR3 has 11 residues. The CDR3 sequence is CSARTGLEQFF. In DNA, the CDR3 is TGCAGTGCTAGGACTGGCCTAGAGCAGTTCTTC.

The CDR3 DNA is TGCGCCAGCAGCTTGGAGGGACAGGGGCGGGTAGATACGCAGTATTTT. This codes for CASSLEGQGRVDTQYF. V gene TRBV5-1 combines with J gene TRBJ2-3; TRBD1 matches at 10 bases. This CDR3 comprises 16 residues. Per the germline V gene, CDR1 is SGHRS and CDR2 is YFSETQ. J was trimmed by 5 bases and V by 0 bases; bases with no gene match: 6.

The chain recombines TRBV9 with TRBJ1-4, with D possibly matching TRBD1 (6 bases). The germline CDR1 and CDR2 sequences are SGDLS and YYNGEE. V lost 0 bases to trimming and J lost 7 bases, with 22 bases between them. The CDR3 sequence is 18 residues long. The chain's CDR3 is CASSVGEGGRWLGEKLFF. CDR3 nucleotide sequence: TGTGCCAGCAGCGTAGGGGAGGGGGGCCGGTGGTTGGGTGAAAAACTGTTTTTT.

This clone was picked up a small number of times. The chain uses TRBV7-3 and TRBJ2-1; 10 bases match TRBD2. Germline values: CDR1 SGHTA, CDR2 FQGTGA. The CDR3 runs to 18 residues. The trim removed 2 bases at V and 3 bases at J, leaving 10 bases unmatched. Here the CDR3 reads CASSLRRASGGLYNEQFF. The DNA of the CDR3 is TGTGCCAGCAGCTTACGTCGGGCTAGCGGGGGTCTCTACAATGAGCAGTTCTTC. The full variable domain, rest sourced from reference TRBV7-3 and TRBJ2-1, is GAGVSQTPSNKVTEKGKYVELRCDPISGHTALYWYRQSLGQGPEFLIYFQGTGAADDSGLPNDRFFAVRPEGSVSTLKIQRTERGDSAVYLCASSLRRASGGLYNEQFFGPGTRLTVL.

The V gene is TRBV7-9, the J gene TRBJ1-1; 9 bases are a match to TRBD1. Looked up from germline, CDR1 is SEHNR and CDR2 is FQNEAQ (reference sequence). The ends lost 0 bases at V and 6 bases at J; junction bases unmatched: 5. This CDR3 region has 15 residues. The chain's CDR3 is CASSLAQGAKAEAFF. CDR3 sequence (DNA): TGTGCCAGCAGCTTAGCACAGGGGGCAAAAGCTGAAGCTTTCTTT.

V and J are TRBV6-5 and TRBJ2-1; D not certain. Between the trimmed V and J ends, which lost 7 bases and 7 bases, there was a span of 11 bases. Per germline, CDR1 MNHEY and CDR2 SVGAGI. CDR3 length equals 12 residues. DNA for the CDR3: TGTGCCAGCACCGGTCGCCGGAATGAGCAGTTCTTC. Residues: CASTGRRNEQFF.

The chain carries TRBV7-3 and TRBJ2-7, with TRBD1 matching 9 bases. This CDR3 has 17 amino acids. Looked up from germline, CDR1 is SGHTA and CDR2 is FQGTGA. The junction had 13 bases not matched to a gene; V was cut back by 1 base and J by 6 bases. For the CDR3, the DNA is TGTGCCAGCAGCTTAAATGCGTTGACAGGGGGTGTCGGCGAGCAGTACTTC. As protein: CASSLNALTGGVGEQYF.

The V gene is TRBV21-1, the J gene TRBJ1-2. TRBV21-1 is annotated as a pseudogene. The CDR3 is 20 residues long. The CDR3 DNA reads as TGTGCCAGCACTTTTTTCGGGGGACGAAGGTTGCAGGTGCACTTCTATGGCTACACCTTC. It specifies CASTFFGGRRLQVHFYGYTF.

This clone is a singleton in its sample. The chain joins TRBV7-8 to TRBJ1-5; no firm D call. The CDR3 runs 14 residues. CDR1 and CDR2 from the germline V gene are SGHVS and FQNEAQ. With 2 bases removed from V and 6 bases from J, the gap between germline ends came to 11 bases. The CDR3 region is CASSLRGFPQPQHF. The DNA of the CDR3 is TGTGCCAGCAGCTTAAGAGGGTTCCCTCAGCCCCAGCATTTT.

The J gene is TRBJ2-7, the V gene TRBV10-3; 11 nucleotides agree with TRBD2. Germline V gene lookup returns CDR1 ENHRY and CDR2 SYGVKD. J was trimmed by 6 bases and V by 0 bases; bases with no gene match: 7. The CDR3 consists of 16 residues. The CDR3 sequence is CAISESTTSGVGEQYF. CDR3 nucleotide sequence: TGTGCCATCAGTGAGTCGACGACTAGCGGGGTTGGCGAGCAGTACTTC.

The CDR3 region is CASGPGGLQETQYF. The CDR3, as DNA: TGCGCCAGCGGCCCAGGGGGCTTGCAAGAGACCCAGTACTTC. The rearrangement uses TRBV5-1 and TRBJ2-5; 8 bases agree with TRBD1. The CDR3 extends over 14 amino acids. The germline CDR1 and CDR2 sequences are SGHRS and YFSETQ. V gave up 7 bases and J gave up 2 bases; unmatched junction bases: 7. Full variable domain (outside the CDR3, taken from reference TRBV5-1 and TRBJ2-5): KAGVTQTPRYLIKTRGQQVTLSCSPISGHRSVSWYQQTPGQGLQFLFEYFSETQRNKGNFPGRFSGRQFSNSRSEMNVSTLELGDSALYLCASGPGGLQETQYFGPGTRLLVL.

The chain couples TRBV2 to TRBJ1-2; D ambiguous. Germline CDR1 reads SNHLY; CDR2 reads FYNNEI. The CDR3 sequence is 13 residues long. V dropped 4 bases and J dropped 3 bases, with 9 bases sitting between them. CDR3 loop: CASSGNMDYGYTF. CDR3 DNA sequence: TGTGCCAGCAGTGGAAACATGGACTATGGCTACACCTTC.

This clone was counted a single time. The chain recombines TRBV6-1 with TRBJ1-2; perhaps TRBD1 as D (6 bases). With 6 bases removed from V and 5 bases from J, the gap between germline ends came to 10 bases. CDR1 MNHNS and CDR2 SASEGT come from the germline V gene. This CDR3 is built from 12 residues. The chain's CDR3 is CASRKGGYGYTF. CDR3 sequence (DNA): TGTGCCAGCAGGAAGGGGGGGTATGGCTACACCTTC.

This clone appeared once. The chain recombines TRBV6-1 with TRBJ1-2, with D unclear. Germline values: CDR1 MNHNS, CDR2 SASEGT. V was shortened by 10 bases and J by 6 bases, with 12 bases between the two germline ends. The CDR3 is made up of 11 amino acids. CDR3 region: CATRFPNGYTF. The CDR3 nucleotides are TGTGCCACCAGGTTCCCAAATGGCTACACCTTC.

The chain has TRBV11-3 and TRBJ2-1, with D possibly TRBD1 on 6 matching bases. This CDR3 is 13 amino acids long. Deletions cut 4 bases from V and 5 bases from J, with 9 bases between. The germline V gene has CDR1 SGHNT and CDR2 YENEEA. The CDR3 protein is CASSSGQNNEQFF. In DNA form, the CDR3 reads TGTGCCAGCAGCTCCGGACAGAACAATGAGCAGTTCTTC. Complete variable domain (other parts from reference TRBV11-3 and TRBJ2-1): EAGVVQSPRYKIIEKKQPVAFWCNPISGHNTLYWYLQNLGQGPELLIRYENEEAVDDSQLPKDRFSAERLKGVDSTLKIQPAELGDSAVYLCASSSGQNNEQFFGPGTRLTVL.

The J gene is TRBJ2-7, the V gene TRBV2, with TRBD1 as a possible D gene (7 bases). The ends were cut back, 6 bases at V and 4 bases at J, with 13 bases in the middle. The CDR3 contains 13 residues. Germline V gene lookup returns CDR1 SNHLY and CDR2 FYNNEI. For the CDR3, the DNA is TGTGCCAGCAGGCGGGACAGTTTATACGAGCAGTACTTC. Amino acids: CASRRDSLYEQYF.

This chain uses TRBV28 with TRBJ1-2; weak D call: TRBD1 (5 bases). The V end was cut by 3 bases, the J end by 4 bases, with 9 bases between. Germline CDR1 is MDHEN and CDR2 is SYDVKM. The length of the CDR3 is 13 residues. Here the CDR3 reads CASSFGGLYGYTF. The CDR3 DNA follows: TGTGCCAGCAGTTTCGGGGGACTCTATGGCTACACCTTC.

This chain links TRBV11-1 with TRBJ2-7; 8 bases line up with TRBD1. V dropped 1 base and J dropped 4; count of bases not matched to a gene: 3. Germline lookup yields CDR1 SGHAT and CDR2 FQDESV (reference sequence). The CDR3 consists of 14 residues. CDR3 coding DNA: TGTGCCAGCAGCTTAGGACAGGGGCGGTACGAGCAGTACTTC. This gives the protein CASSLGQGRYEQYF.

The V and J genes are TRBV11-1 and TRBJ1-2, with TRBD1 identical over 10 bases. CDR1 SGHAT and CDR2 FQDESV come from the germline V gene (reference sequence). This CDR3 comprises 15 residues. V shed 5 bases, J shed 2 bases, and the junction held 5 bases outside the gene matches. The DNA of the CDR3 is TGTGCCAGCAGCCCGGGGACAGGGGAAAACTATGGCTACACCTTC. As protein: CASSPGTGENYGYTF.